Given below is one T cell receptor beta chain in context. As yet, its antigen is unknown. PCR used 60 Vbeta primers and 13 Jbeta primers. The method was immunoSEQ multiplex PCR; TCRdb's version includes in-frame clones alone and lacks a portion of them. The sample consists of approximately 100,000 clones, over 60% of them appearing once. This sample is part of a study of cytomegalovirus exposure and HLA in healthy donors. Points from the study as a whole: A later analysis found that most CMV-associated TCR beta chains appeared HLA-restricted.

CDR1 is GTSNPN, CDR2 SVGIG, per germline (reference sequence). This CDR3 contains 12 residues. Trimming removed 4 bases from V and 11 bases from J; junction bases left unmatched: 8. The specimen was PBMCs. The chain has TRBV30 and TRBJ1-1; 9 bases are shared with TRBD1. The source of this sequence is a woman aged 45-59 years in good health and CMV-seropositive. In DNA form, the CDR3 reads TGTGCCTGGACCCTGGGACAGGGAGCTGCTTTCTTT. The encoded protein is CAWTLGQGAAFF.